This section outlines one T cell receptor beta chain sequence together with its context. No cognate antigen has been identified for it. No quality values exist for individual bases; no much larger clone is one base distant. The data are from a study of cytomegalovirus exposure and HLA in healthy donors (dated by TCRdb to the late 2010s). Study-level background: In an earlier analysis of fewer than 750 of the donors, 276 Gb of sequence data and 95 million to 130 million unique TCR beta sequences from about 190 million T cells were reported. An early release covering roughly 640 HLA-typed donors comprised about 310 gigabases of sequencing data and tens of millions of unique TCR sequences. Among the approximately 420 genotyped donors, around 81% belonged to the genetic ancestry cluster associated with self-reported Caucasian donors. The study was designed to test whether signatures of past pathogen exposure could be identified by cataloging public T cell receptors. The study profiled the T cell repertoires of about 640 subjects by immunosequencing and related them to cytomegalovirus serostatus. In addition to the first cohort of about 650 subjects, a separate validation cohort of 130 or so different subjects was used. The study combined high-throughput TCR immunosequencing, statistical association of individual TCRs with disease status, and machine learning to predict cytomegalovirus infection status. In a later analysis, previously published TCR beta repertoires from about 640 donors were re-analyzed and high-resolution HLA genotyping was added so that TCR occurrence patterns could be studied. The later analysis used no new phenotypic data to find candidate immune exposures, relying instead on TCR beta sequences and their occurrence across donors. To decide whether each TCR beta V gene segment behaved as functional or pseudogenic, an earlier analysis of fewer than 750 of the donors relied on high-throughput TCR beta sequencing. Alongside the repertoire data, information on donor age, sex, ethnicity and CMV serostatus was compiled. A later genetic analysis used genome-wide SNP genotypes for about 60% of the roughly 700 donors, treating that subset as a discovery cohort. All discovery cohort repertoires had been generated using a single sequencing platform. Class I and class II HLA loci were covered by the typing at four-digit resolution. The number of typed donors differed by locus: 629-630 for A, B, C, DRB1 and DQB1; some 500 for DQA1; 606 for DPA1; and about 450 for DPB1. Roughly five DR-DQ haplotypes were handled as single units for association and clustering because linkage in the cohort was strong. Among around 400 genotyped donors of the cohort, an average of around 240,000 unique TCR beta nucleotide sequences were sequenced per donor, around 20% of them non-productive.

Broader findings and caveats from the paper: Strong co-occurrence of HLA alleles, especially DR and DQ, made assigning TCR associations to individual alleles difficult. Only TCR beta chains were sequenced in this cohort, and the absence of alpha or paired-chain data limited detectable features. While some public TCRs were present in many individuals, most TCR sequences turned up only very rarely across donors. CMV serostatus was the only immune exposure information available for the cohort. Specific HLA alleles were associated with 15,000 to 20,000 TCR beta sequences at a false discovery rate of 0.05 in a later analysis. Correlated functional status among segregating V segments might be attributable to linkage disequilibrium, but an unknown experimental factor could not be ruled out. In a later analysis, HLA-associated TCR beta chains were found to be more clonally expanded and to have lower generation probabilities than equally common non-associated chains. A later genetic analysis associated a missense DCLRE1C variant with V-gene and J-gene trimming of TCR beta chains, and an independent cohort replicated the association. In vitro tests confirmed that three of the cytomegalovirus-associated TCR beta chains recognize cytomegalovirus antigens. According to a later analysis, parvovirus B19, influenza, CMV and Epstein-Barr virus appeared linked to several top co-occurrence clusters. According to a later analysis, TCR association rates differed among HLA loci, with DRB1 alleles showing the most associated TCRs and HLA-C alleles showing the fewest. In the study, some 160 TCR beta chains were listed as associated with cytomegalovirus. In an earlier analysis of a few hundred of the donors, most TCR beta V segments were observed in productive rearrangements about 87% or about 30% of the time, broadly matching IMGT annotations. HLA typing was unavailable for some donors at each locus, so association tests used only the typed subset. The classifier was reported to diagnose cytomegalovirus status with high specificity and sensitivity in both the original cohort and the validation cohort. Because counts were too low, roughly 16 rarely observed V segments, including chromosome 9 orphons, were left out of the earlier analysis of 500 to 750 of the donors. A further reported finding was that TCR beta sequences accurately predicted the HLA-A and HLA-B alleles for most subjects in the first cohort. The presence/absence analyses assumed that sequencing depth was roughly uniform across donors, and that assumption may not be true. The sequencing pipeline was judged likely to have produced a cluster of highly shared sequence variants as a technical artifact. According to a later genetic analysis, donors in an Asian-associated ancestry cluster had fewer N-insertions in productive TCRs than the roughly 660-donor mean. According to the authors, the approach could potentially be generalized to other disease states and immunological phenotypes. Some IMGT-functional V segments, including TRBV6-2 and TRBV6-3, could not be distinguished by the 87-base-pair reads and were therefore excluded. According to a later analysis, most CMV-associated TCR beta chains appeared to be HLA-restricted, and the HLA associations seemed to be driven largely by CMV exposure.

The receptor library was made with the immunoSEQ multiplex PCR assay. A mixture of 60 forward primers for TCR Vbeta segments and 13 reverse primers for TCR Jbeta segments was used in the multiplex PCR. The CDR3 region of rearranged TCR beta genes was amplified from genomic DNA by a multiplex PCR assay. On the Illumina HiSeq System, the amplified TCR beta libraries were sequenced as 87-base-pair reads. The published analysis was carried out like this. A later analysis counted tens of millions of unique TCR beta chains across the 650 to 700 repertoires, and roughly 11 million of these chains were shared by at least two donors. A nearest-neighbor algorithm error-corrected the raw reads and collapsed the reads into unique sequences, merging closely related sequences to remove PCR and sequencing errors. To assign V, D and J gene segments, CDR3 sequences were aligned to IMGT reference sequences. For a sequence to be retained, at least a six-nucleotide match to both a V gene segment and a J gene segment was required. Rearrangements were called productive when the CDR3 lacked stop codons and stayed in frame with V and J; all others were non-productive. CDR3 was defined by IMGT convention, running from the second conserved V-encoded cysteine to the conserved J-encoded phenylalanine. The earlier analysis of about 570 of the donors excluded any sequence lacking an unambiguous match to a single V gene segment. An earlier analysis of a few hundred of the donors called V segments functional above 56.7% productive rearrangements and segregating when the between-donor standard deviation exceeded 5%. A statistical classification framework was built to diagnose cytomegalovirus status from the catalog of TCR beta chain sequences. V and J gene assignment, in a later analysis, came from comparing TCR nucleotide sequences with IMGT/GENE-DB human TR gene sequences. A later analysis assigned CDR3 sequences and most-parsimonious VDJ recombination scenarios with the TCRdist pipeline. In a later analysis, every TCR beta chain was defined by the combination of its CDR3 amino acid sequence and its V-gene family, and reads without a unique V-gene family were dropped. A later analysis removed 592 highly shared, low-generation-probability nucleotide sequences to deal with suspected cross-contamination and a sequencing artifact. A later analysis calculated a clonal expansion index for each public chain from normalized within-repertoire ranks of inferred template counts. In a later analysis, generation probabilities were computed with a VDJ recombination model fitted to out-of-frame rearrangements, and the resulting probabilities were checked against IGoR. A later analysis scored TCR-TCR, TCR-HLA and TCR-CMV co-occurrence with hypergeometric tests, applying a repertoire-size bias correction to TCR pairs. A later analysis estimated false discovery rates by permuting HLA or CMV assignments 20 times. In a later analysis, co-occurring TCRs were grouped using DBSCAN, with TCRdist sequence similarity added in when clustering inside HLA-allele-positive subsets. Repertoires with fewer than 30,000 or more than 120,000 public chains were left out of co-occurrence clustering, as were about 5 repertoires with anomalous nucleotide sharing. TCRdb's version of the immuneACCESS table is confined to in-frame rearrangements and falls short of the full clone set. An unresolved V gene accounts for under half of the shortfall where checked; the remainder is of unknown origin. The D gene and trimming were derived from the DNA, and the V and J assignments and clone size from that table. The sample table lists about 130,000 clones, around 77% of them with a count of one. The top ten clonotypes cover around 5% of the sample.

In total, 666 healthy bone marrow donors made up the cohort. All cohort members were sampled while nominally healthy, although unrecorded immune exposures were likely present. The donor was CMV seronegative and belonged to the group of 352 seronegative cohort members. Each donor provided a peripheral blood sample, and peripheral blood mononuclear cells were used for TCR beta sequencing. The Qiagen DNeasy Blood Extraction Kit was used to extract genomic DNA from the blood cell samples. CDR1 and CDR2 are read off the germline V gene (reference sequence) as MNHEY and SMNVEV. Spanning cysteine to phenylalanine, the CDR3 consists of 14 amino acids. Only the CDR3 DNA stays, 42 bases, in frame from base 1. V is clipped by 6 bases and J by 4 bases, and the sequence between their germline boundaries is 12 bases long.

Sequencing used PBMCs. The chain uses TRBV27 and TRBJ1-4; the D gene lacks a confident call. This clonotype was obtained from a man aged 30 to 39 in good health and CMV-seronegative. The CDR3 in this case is CASSQTVDNEKLFF. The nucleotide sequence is TGTGCCAGCAGCCAAACAGTGGATAATGAAAAACTGTTTTTT.